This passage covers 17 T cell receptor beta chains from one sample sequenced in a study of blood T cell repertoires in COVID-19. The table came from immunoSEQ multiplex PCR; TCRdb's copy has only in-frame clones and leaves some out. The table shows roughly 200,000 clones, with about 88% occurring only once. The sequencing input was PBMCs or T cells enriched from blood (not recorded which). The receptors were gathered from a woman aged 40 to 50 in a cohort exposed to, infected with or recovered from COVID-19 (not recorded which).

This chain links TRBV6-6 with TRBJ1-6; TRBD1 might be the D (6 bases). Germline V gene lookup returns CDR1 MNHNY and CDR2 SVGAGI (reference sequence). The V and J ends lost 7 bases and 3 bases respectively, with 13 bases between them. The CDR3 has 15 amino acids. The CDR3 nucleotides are TGTGCCAGCAACACAGGGAACCTCTATAATTCACCCCTCCACTTT. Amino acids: CASNTGNLYNSPLHF.

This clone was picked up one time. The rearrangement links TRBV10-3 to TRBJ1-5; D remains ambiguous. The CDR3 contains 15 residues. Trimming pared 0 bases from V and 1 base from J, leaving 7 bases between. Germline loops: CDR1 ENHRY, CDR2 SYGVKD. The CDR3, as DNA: TGTGCCATCAGTGAGTCCTCGGAGAGCAATCAGCCCCAGCATTTT. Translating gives CAISESSESNQPQHF.

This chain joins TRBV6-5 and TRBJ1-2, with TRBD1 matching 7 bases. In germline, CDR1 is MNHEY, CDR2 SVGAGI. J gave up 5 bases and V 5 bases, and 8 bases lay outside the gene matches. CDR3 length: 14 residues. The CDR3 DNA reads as TGTGCCAGCAGTACCAACAGGGGACCTTATGGCTACACCTTC. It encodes CASSTNRGPYGYTF.

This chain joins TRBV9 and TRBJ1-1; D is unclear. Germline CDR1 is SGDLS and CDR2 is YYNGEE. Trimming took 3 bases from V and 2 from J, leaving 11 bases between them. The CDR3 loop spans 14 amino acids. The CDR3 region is CASSETAANTEAFF. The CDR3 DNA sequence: TGTGCCAGCAGCGAAACAGCGGCCAACACTGAAGCTTTCTTT.

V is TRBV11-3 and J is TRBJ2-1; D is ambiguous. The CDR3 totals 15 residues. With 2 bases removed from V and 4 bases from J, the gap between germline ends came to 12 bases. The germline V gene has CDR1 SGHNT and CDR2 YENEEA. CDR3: CASSLRRREYNEQFF. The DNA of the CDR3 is TGTGCCAGCAGCTTAAGGCGGAGAGAGTACAATGAGCAGTTCTTC.

CDR3 residues: CASTWAALNTEAFF. The DNA of the CDR3 is TGCGCCAGCACCTGGGCAGCTTTGAACACTGAAGCTTTCTTT. The rearrangement links TRBV5-1 to TRBJ1-1; unclear D gene. V was trimmed by 6 bases and J by 0 bases, leaving 12 bases between them. This CDR3 has 14 amino acids. The germline V gene encodes CDR1 SGHRS and CDR2 YFSETQ.

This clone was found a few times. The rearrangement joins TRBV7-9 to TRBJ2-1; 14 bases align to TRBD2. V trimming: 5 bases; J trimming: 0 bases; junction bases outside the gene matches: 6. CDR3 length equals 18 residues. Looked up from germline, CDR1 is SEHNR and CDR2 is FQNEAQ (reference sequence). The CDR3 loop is CASSQTSGGGPSYNEQFF. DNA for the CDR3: TGTGCCAGCAGCCAGACTAGCGGGGGGGGTCCCTCCTACAATGAGCAGTTCTTC.

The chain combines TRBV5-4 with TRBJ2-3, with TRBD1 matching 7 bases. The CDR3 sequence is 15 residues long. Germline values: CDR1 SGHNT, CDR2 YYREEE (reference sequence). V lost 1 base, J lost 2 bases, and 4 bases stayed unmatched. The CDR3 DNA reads TGTGCCAGCAGCTTGCGGCAGGGGGTCACAGATACGCAGTATTTT. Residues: CASSLRQGVTDTQYF.

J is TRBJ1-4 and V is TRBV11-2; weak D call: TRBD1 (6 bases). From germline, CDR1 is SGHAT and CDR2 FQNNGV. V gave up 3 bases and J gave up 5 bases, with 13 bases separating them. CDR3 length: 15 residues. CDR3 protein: CASSLGALQNEKLFF. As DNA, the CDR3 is TGTGCCAGCAGCTTGGGGGCCCTCCAAAATGAAAAACTGTTTTTT.

The CDR3 nucleotides read TGTGCCAGCAGCAACACAGGGCTCGGGGAGCTGTTTTTT. Amino acids: CASSNTGLGELFF. The chain couples TRBV28 to TRBJ2-2; possibly TRBD1 for D (6 bases). Germline loops: CDR1 MDHEN, CDR2 SYDVKM. V was cut by 6 bases and J by 7 bases, with 12 bases left in between. The CDR3 is 13 amino acids.

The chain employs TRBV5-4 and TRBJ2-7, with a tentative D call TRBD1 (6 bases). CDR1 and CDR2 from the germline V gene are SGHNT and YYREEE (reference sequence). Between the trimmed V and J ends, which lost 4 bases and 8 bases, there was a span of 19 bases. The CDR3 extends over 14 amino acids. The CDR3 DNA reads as TGTGCCAGCAGCCTGAGGAGGAACAGGGAGCAGCAGTACTTC. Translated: CASSLRRNREQQYF.

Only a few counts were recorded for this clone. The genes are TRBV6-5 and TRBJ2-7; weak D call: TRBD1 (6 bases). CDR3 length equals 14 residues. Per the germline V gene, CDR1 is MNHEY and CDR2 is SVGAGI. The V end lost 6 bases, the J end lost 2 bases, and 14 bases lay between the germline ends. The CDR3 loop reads CASSRDTRTYEQYF. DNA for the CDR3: TGTGCCAGCAGCCGGGACACCAGGACCTACGAGCAGTACTTC.

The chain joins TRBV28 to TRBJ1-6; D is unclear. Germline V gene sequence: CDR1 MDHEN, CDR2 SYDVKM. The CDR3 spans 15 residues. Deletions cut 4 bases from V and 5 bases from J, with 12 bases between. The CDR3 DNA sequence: TGTGCCAGCAGTTCCAGGTTTCCGCATAATTCACCCCTCCACTTT. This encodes CASSSRFPHNSPLHF.

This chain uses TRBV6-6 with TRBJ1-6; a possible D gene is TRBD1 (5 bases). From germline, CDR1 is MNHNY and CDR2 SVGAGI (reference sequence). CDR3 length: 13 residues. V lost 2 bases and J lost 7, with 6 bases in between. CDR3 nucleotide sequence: TGTGCCAGCAGTTACAGGGGAAATTCACCCCTCCACTTT. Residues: CASSYRGNSPLHF.

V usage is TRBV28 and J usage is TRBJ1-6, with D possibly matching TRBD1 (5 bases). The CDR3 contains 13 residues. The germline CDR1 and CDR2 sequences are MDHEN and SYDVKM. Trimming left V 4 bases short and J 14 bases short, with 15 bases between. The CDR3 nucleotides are TGTGCCAGCAGTTCCCGGGACTTATACTCCCTCCACTTT. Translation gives CASSSRDLYSLHF.

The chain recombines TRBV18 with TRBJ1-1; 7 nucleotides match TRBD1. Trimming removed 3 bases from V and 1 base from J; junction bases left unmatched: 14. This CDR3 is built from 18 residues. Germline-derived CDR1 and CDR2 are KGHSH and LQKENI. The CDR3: CASSPRPLTGAPNTEAFF. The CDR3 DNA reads TGTGCCAGCTCACCCCGACCCTTAACAGGGGCCCCGAACACTGAAGCTTTCTTT.

The CDR3, as DNA: TGTGCCAGCAATTTCCGTAGCACAGATACGCAGTATTTT. Residues: CASNFRSTDTQYF. The V and J genes are TRBV2 and TRBJ2-3; unclear D gene. The germline V gene has CDR1 SNHLY and CDR2 FYNNEI. The CDR3 sequence is 13 residues long. V was cut by 7 bases and J by 0 bases, with 8 bases left in between.